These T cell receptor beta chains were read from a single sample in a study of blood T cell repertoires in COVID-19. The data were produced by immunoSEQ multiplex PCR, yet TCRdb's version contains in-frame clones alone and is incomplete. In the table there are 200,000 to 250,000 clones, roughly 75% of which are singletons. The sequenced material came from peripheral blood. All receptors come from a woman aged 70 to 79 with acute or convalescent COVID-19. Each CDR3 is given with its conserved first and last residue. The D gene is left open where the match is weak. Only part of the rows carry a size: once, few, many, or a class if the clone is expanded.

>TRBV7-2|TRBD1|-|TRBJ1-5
TGTGCCAGCAGCTTAGAAGGGACAGGTCATCAGCCCCAGCATTTT
CASSLEGTGHQPQHF
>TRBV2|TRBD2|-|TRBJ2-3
TGTGCCAGCAGTGGAATAGCGGGGGTACTATTCACAGATACGCAGTATTTT
CASSGIAGVLFTDTQYF
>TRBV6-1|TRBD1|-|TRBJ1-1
TGTGCCAGCAGTGCAAACAGGGGGCGAGGGAACACTGAAGCTTTCTTT
CASSANRGRGNTEAFF
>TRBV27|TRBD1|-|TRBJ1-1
TGTGCCAGCAGTAAATCTCCGGGACAGCAAATTGAAGCTTTCTTT
CASSKSPGQQIEAFF
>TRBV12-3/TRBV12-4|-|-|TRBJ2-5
TGTGCCAGCAGCCCGGTCTTATCAGAGACCCAGTACTTC
CASSPVLSETQYF
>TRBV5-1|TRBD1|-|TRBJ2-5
TGCGCCAGCAGCTTCGAGGGACAGGGAAGGGAGACCCAGTACTTC
CASSFEGQGRETQYF
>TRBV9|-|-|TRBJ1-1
TGTGCCAGCAGCGCCCTAACAGGTCACACTGAAGCTTTCTTT
CASSALTGHTEAFF
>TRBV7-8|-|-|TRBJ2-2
TGTGCCAGCAGCTTAAAGTCCTTGGGGGGGCGATGGAACACCGGGGAGCTGTTTTTT
CASSLKSLGGRWNTGELFF
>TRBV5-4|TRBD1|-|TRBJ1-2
TGTGCCAGCAGCTTGGGGGACAGAGTATATGGCTACACCTTC
CASSLGDRVYGYTF
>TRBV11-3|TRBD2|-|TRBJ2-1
TGTGCCAGCAGCTTAACGTCGAGCGGGGGCTACAATGAGCAGTTCTTC
CASSLTSSGGYNEQFF
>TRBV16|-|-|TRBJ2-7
TGTGCCAGCAGCCCGCGCGCGGAGCAGTACTTC
CASSPRAEQYF
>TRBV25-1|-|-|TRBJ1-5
TGTGCCAGCAGGAAGCTCAGGGTCAGGCCCCAGCATTTT
CASRKLRVRPQHF
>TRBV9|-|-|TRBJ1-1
TGTGCCAGCAGCGCCACGGGGGGCGGGTCCATGAACACTGAAGCTTTCTTT
CASSATGGGSMNTEAFF
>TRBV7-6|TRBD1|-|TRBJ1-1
TGTGCCAGCAGTTCTTCCGGGGACAGGAACACTGAAGCTTTCTTT
CASSSSGDRNTEAFF
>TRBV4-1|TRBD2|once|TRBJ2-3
TGCGCCAGCAGCCAAGAAAGACTAGCGGGGGCACTCACAGATACGCAGTATTTT
CASSQERLAGALTDTQYF
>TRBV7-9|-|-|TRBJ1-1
TGTGCCAGCGCATTATCGGGGGGTGCTTTCTTT
CASALSGGAFF
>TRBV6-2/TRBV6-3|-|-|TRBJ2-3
TGTGCCAGCAGTTACTCGATGGGGGGGGGCCAGACAGATACGCAGTATTTT
CASSYSMGGGQTDTQYF
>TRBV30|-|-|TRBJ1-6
TGTGCCACTAATCAGGGGATTAATTCACCCCTCCACTTT
CATNQGINSPLHF
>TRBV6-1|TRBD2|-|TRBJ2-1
TGTGCCAGCAGTGAAGTAGCGGGATACAATGAGCAGTTCTTC
CASSEVAGYNEQFF
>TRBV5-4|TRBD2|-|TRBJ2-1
TGTGCCAGCAGCTTGTTCGAGCGGGGGGACAATGAGCAGTTCTTC
CASSLFERGDNEQFF
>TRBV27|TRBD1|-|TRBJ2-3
TGTGCCAGCAGTACAAGACAGGGCGAATCCACAGATACGCAGTATTTT
CASSTRQGESTDTQYF
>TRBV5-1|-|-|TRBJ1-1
TGCGCCAGCAGCTTGGGGGGGCCGGGGACTGAAGCTTTCTTT
CASSLGGPGTEAFF
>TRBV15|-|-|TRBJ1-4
TGTGCCACCAGCAGAGGCACGACAGGAGCTAATGAAAAACTGTTTTTT
CATSRGTTGANEKLFF
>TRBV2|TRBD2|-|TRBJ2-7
TGTGCCAGCAGGGCTAGCGGGTCCTCCTACGAGCAGTACTTC
CASRASGSSYEQYF
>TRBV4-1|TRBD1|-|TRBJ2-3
TGCGCCAGCAGCCAACCAGGACAGGATGCGCAGTATTTT
CASSQPGQDAQYF
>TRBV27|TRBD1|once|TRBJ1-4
TGTGCCAGCGGGAACCGGGACAGCCTTGAAAAACTGTTTTTT
CASGNRDSLEKLFF
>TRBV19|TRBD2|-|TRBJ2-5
TGTGCCAGTAGTCCAGGTAGCGGGGGGACCCAGTACTTC
CASSPGSGGTQYF
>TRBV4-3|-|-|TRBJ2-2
TGCGCCAGCAGCCAAGGCCGAAGGACAGGAGGGACCGGGGAGCTGTTTTTT
CASSQGRRTGGTGELFF
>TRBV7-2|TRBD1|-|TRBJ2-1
TGTGCCAGCAGATTGACAGGGTCCTCCTACAATGAGCAGTTCTTC
CASRLTGSSYNEQFF
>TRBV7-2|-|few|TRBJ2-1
TGTGCCAGCAGCGAAGACGGACATCGAGGTGAGCAGTTCTTC
CASSEDGHRGEQFF
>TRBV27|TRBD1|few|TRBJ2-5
TGTGCCAGCAGTACTATGGGTAGGGGGCGCGCAGAGACCCAGTACTTC
CASSTMGRGRAETQYF
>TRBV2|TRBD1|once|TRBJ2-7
TGTGCCAGCAGTGCTTCCTCGGGACAGGGATCCGAGCAGTACTTC
CASSASSGQGSEQYF
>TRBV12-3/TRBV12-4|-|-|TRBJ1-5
TGTGCCAGCAGCCGGCAGGGGAATCAGCCCCAGCATTTT
CASSRQGNQPQHF
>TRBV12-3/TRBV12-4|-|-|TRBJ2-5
TGTGCCAGCTGCACAAGTTCGGGGGAGACCCAGTACTTC
CASCTSSGETQYF
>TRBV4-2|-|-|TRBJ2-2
TGTGCCAGCCCGCGGCGTACCGGGGAGCTGTTTTTT
CASPRRTGELFF
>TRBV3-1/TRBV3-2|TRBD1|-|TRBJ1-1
TGTGCCAGCAGCCATAGAACAGGGGTATACACTGAAGCTTTCTTT
CASSHRTGVYTEAFF
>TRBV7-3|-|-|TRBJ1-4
TGTGCCAGCAGCTTAACTGGCACAGTTAATGAAAAACTGTTTTTT
CASSLTGTVNEKLFF
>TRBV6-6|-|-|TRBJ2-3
TGTGCCAGCAGCCCCCAGGCGCAAGCAGATACGCAGTATTTT
CASSPQAQADTQYF
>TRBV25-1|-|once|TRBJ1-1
TGTGCCAGCAGTGAATATAATGACAGGAGGAACACTGAAGCTTTCTTT
CASSEYNDRRNTEAFF
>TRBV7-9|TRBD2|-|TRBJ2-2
TGTGCCAGCAGCTTATCAGGCGGGGGAGGAGCCGGGGAGCTGTTTTTT
CASSLSGGGGAGELFF
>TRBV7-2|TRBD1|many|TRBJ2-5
TGTGCCAGCAGCTTAGATACAGGGGCCAGCCAAGAGACCCAGTACTTC
CASSLDTGASQETQYF
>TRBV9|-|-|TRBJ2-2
TGTGCCAGCAGCTTAGGGACTCTTAACACCGGGGAGCTGTTTTTT
CASSLGTLNTGELFF
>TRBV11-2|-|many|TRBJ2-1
TGTGCCAGCAGCTTGGAGGACAGCAATGAGCAGTTCTTC
CASSLEDSNEQFF
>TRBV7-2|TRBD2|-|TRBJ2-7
TGTGCCAGCAGCTTAGGTCTAGCGGGGGGGCAAGACGAGCAGTACTTC
CASSLGLAGGQDEQYF
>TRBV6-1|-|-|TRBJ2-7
TGTGCCAGCAGTCCCGGGGGGACAGGCGCCTACGAGCAGTACTTC
CASSPGGTGAYEQYF
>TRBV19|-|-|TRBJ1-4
TGTGCCAGCGGACAGCAGAAAAGAGAAAAACTGTTTTTT
CASGQQKREKLFF
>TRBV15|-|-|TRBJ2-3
TGTGCCACCAGCAGCGTATCCGGGACATACACAGATACGCAGTATTTT
CATSSVSGTYTDTQYF
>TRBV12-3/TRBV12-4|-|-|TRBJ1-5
TGTGCCAGCAGTTCGGGCCCGGAGGAGCCCCAGCATTTT
CASSSGPEEPQHF
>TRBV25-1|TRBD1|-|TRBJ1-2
TGTGCCAGCAGGTCCACAGGGGGCTATGGCTACACCTTC
CASRSTGGYGYTF
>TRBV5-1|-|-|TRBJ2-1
TGCGCCAGCAGCTTGTACCGCTCTCGGGATGAGCAGTTCTTC
CASSLYRSRDEQFF
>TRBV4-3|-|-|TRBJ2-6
TGCGCCAGCAGCCAAGACTCCTCTGGGGCCAACGTCCTGACTTTC
CASSQDSSGANVLTF
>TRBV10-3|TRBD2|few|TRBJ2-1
TGTGCCATCGGGGCCCTAGCGGATCTTTCCTACAATGAGCAGTTCTTC
CAIGALADLSYNEQFF
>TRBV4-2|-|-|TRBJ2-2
TGTGCCAGCAGCCTCAATTCAGGGACCGGGGAGCTGTTTTTT
CASSLNSGTGELFF
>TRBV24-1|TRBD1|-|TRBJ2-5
TGTGCCACCAGTCTCGGATGGGACAGGGGTGGCCAAGAGACCCAGTACTTC
CATSLGWDRGGQETQYF
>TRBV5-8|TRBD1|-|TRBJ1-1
TGTGCCAGCAGCACTCAACCGGGACAGGGATTCACTGAAGCTTTCTTT
CASSTQPGQGFTEAFF
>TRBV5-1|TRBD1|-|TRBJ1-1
TGCGCCAGCAGCTTCCCTGACAGGGGGTCTGAAGCTTTCTTT
CASSFPDRGSEAFF
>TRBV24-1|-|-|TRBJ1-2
TGTGCCACCAGTGATCTAGGCTATGGCTACACCTTC
CATSDLGYGYTF
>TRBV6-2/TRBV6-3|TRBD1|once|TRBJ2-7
TGTGCCAGCAGTTACGTCAGGGGGTACTACGAGCAGTACTTC
CASSYVRGYYEQYF
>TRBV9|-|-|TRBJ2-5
TGTGCCAGCAGCGTAGAGGCAGGCTCAGAGACCCAGTACTTC
CASSVEAGSETQYF
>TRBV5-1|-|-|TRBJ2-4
TGCGCCAGCAGCACTGACTTAGCCAAAAACATTCAGTACTTC
CASSTDLAKNIQYF